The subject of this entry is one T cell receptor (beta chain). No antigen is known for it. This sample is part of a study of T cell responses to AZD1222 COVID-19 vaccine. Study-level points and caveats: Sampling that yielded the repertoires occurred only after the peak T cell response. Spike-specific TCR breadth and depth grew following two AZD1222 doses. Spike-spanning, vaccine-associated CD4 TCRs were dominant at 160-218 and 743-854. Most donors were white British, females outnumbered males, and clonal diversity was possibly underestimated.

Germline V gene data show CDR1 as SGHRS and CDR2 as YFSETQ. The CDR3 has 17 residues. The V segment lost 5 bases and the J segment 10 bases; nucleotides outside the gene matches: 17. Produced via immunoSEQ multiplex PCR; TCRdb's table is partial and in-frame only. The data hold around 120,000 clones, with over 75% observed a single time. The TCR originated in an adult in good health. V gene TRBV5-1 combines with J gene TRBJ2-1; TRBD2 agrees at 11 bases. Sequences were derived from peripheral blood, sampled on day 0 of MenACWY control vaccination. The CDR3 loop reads CASSTQISGRGKGEQFF. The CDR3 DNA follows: TGCGCCAGCAGTACACAGATTAGCGGGAGGGGCAAAGGAGAGCAGTTCTTC.